This T cell receptor (beta chain) comes out of a study of blood T cell repertoires in COVID-19. The CDR3 runs 19 residues. With V trimmed by 1 base and J by 4 bases, 15 bases remained unmatched. Germline CDR1 SEHNR, CDR2 FQNEAQ (reference sequence). As processed by the authors: Amplification from reference gene primers served as the basis for estimated nucleated cell counts. Libraries were prepared by immunoSEQ multiplex PCR; TCRdb keeps only in-frame clonotypes and omits some of them. The DNA gave D and trimming, while V, J and clone size come from that table. The table lists 150,000 to 200,000 clones, around 80% of them singletons. Categorization into cohorts depended on clinical history that participants reported. The study recruited exposed participants who had met a COVID-19 case within 2 weeks before entry.

Specimen: PBMCs or T cells enriched from blood (not recorded which). The gene calls are TRBV7-9 and TRBJ2-1; TRBD2 matches 8 bases. The clonotype comes from a man in his sixties or seventies who had been exposed to COVID-19. The CDR3 region is CASSLGGLAGRVDYNEQFF. The CDR3 DNA reads TGTGCCAGCAGCTTAGGAGGGCTAGCGGGCCGGGTTGATTACAATGAGCAGTTCTTC.